Below, one T cell receptor beta chain is given with its context. A single record per CDR3 protein comes from TCRdb applying MiXCR to the 5' RACE reads. Of about 720,000 distinct CDR3 sequences detected, 15% to 20% appear once; the ten largest clones hold around 12%. These data come from a study of identical twins. CDR1 and CDR2 (germline): MNHEY, SVGAGI. V dropped 2 bases and J dropped 4; count of bases not matched to a gene: 7. The CDR3 covers 16 residues. The data were also submitted as part of a second study, on T cells expressing NK-cell markers. That paper adds: Just one sequenced donor of eight was HCMV-seronegative, while seven were seropositive. Whether expanded NKG2C+ T cell clones were HCMV-specific remained unclear.

Input material: PBMCs. The receptor comes from a woman in her late teens or twenties in good health. The chain carries TRBV6-5 and TRBJ1-1; 10 nucleotides align to TRBD1. The CDR3 reads CASSYDRGLPGTEAFF. CDR3 sequence (DNA): TGTGCCAGCAGTTACGACAGGGGGCTTCCGGGCACTGAAGCTTTCTTT.